The following is a T cell receptor (beta chain) sequence with its context. The data belong to a study of blood T cells in healthy people across ages. PCR was performed a second time for about 7 to 12 cycles using a sample-barcoded 5' primer and a J-beta primer mix. One entry per CDR3 protein, called by TCRdb with MiXCR from the 5' RACE reads. The sample includes around 1,900,000 distinct CDR3 sequences, about two fifths seen only once; the top ten take about 21%. Sequencing used blood. This receptor was obtained from a human donor in good health.

The CDR3 bases are TGTGCCAGCAGCTTGTCTGCTACGCAGTATTTT. It encodes CASSLSATQYF. The chain links TRBV7-9 to TRBJ2-3; D uncertain. V was cut by 3 bases and J by 8 bases, with 6 bases left in between. CDR1 is SEHNR and CDR2 is FQNEAQ in the germline V gene (reference sequence). The CDR3 consists of 11 residues.